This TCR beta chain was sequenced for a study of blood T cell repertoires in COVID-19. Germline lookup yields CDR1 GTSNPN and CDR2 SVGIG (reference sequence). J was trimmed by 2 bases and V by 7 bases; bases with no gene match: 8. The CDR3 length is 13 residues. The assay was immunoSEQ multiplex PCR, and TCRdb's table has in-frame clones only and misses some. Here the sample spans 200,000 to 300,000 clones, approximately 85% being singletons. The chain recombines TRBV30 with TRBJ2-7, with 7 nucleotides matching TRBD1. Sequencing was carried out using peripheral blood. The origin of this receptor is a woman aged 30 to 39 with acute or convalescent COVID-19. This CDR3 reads CASWTGGAYEQYF. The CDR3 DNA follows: TGTGCCTCTTGGACAGGTGGGGCCTACGAGCAGTACTTC.